Listed here are 32 T cell receptor beta chains from one sample, sequenced in a study of blood T cells in healthy people across ages. A second about 6 to 12 cycle PCR used barcoded and J-beta primers. TCRdb re-called the 5' RACE reads through MiXCR, storing one row per CDR3 protein. The sample lists more than 1,000,000 distinct CDR3 sequences; approximately 25% were seen once. These data were also filed under a second study, of T cells of mothers and their children.

What was sequenced was blood. The receptors come from a girl aged 2 to 9 in good health.

This clonotype has only one observation. The chain uses TRBV6-5 and TRBJ2-5; no firm D call. Trimming removed 0 bases at V and 11 bases at J, with 13 bases between. Germline assignment: CDR1 MNHEY and CDR2 SVGAGI. The CDR3 runs to 13 residues. The CDR3 region is CASSYSSSTAQYF. In nucleotides, the CDR3 is TGTGCCAGCAGTTACTCGAGCAGTACCGCGCAGTACTTC.

The chain recombines TRBV29-1 with TRBJ2-1, with a tentative D call TRBD2 (6 bases). Germline V gene data show CDR1 as SQVTM and CDR2 as ANQGSEA. CDR3 length equals 11 residues. V lost 6 bases, J lost 5 bases, and 8 bases lay in between. Here the CDR3 DNA reads TGCAGCGTCGGGACTGACAATGAGCAGTTCTTC. Translating it yields CSVGTDNEQFF.

In its sample, this clonotype was seen a few times. The CDR3 region has the DNA TGTGCCAGCACCGCCGGGACAGGGACGTACGAGCAGTACTTC. This encodes CASTAGTGTYEQYF. This chain links TRBV6-6 with TRBJ2-7, with 9 bases lining up with TRBD1. Germline CDR1 and CDR2: MNHNY and SVGAGI (reference sequence). The CDR3 length is 14 residues. Trimming removed 7 bases from V and 4 bases from J; junction bases left unmatched: 8.

This clonotype was seen a few times. The chain combines TRBV24-1 with TRBJ2-3, with D possibly matching TRBD1 (5 bases). Trimming took off 3 bases at V and 4 bases at J, with 16 bases between the two ends. Germline-derived CDR1 and CDR2 are KGHDR and SFDVKD. This CDR3 has 16 amino acids. CDR3 protein: CATSDVGLGPADTQYF. The CDR3 nucleotides are TGTGCCACCAGTGATGTGGGGTTGGGGCCCGCAGATACGCAGTATTTT.

The rearrangement uses TRBV12-3 or TRBV12-4 and TRBJ1-6, with D maybe TRBD1 (5 bases). The CDR3 runs 15 residues. V was trimmed by 3 bases and J by 3 bases, leaving 9 bases between them. The DNA for the CDR3 is TGTGCCAGCAGTTTGGGACGGAACTATAATTCACCCCTCCACTTT. As protein: CASSLGRNYNSPLHF.

The chain couples TRBV29-1 to TRBJ2-1, with D possibly matching TRBD1 (5 bases). V gave up 2 bases and J gave up 10 bases, with 12 bases separating them. From germline, CDR1 is SQVTM and CDR2 ANQGSEA. The CDR3 is made up of 12 amino acids. Here the CDR3 DNA reads TGCAGCGTTGAACAAGGGGCGAGGGAGCAGTTCTTC. Translating it yields CSVEQGAREQFF.

This clonotype was seen more than once but under ten times. The V and J genes are TRBV6-5 and TRBJ1-6; 8 bases line up with TRBD1. V was pared by 9 bases and J by 7 bases, with 2 bases of the junction left unmatched. This CDR3 comprises 12 residues. CDR1 and CDR2 (germline): MNHEY, SVGAGI. The CDR3 spells CASRQGNSPLHF. The CDR3 nucleotides are TGTGCCAGTCGACAGGGGAATTCACCCCTCCACTTT.

The chain is built from TRBV7-8 and TRBJ1-1; TRBD1 is a possible D gene (6 bases). The CDR3 consists of 15 residues. Trimming removed 3 bases from V and 1 base from J, with 12 bases in between. The germline V gene encodes CDR1 SGHVS and CDR2 FQNEAQ. The CDR3 reads CASSFLKQGNTEAFF. The CDR3 DNA is TGTGCCAGCAGCTTCTTGAAACAGGGGAACACTGAAGCTTTCTTT.

The V call is TRBV29-1, the J call TRBJ2-7; D unclear. The V end was cut by 3 bases, the J end by 2 bases, with 11 bases between. The CDR3 runs to 13 residues. CDR1 is SQVTM, CDR2 ANQGSEA, per germline. This CDR3 is CSVDCDETYEQYF. The CDR3 nucleotides are TGCAGCGTTGACTGTGACGAAACCTACGAGCAGTACTTC.

The chain carries TRBV4-2 and TRBJ2-1; D remains unclear. Germline V lookup: CDR1 LGHNA, CDR2 YNFKEQ. V lost 1 base and J lost 0, with 7 bases in between. The CDR3 contains 15 residues. The CDR3 loop is CASSQGTGSYNEQFF. The CDR3 DNA reads TGTGCCAGCAGCCAAGGTACGGGCTCCTACAATGAGCAGTTCTTC.

This clonotype was counted between two and nine times. This CDR3 reads CASSFMVEDGYTF. Here the CDR3 DNA reads TGTGCCAGCAGTTTCATGGTTGAAGATGGCTACACCTTC. V is TRBV12-3 or TRBV12-4 and J is TRBJ1-2; D gene uncertain. V shed 3 bases and J shed 6 bases, with 11 bases lying between them. The CDR3 length is 13 residues.

This chain connects TRBV11-2 to TRBJ1-1; no clear D. Trimming pared 6 bases from V and 5 bases from J, leaving 13 bases between. CDR1 is SGHAT, CDR2 FQNNGV, per germline. This CDR3 is 13 amino acids long. The CDR3 spells CASRGPLGTEAFF. Written as DNA, the CDR3 is TGTGCCAGCAGAGGACCCCTTGGGACTGAAGCTTTCTTT.

The chain couples TRBV20-1 to TRBJ2-7, with D maybe TRBD2 (7 bases). The germline V gene encodes CDR1 DFQATT and CDR2 SNEGSKA (reference sequence). Trimming pared 5 bases from V and 4 bases from J, leaving 21 bases between. The CDR3 totals 15 residues. Here the CDR3 reads CSAGLVGGGGYEQYF. The CDR3 DNA reads TGCAGTGCTGGGCTCGTAGGAGGGGGGGGTTACGAGCAGTACTTC.

The genes are TRBV28 and TRBJ2-5, with D perhaps TRBD2 (5 bases). The DNA end favors TRBJ2-7, so the J call may be wrong. CDR1 and CDR2 (germline): MDHEN, SYDVKM. The CDR3 covers 19 residues. In nucleotides, the CDR3 is TGTGCCAGCAGTACGACCAACTTTGTGGAGGACGGGGTTAACTACGAGCAGTACTTC. This encodes CASSTTNFVEDGVNYEQYF.

This chain joins TRBV6-1 and TRBJ2-3; D is unclear. V gave up 2 bases and J gave up 1 base, with 10 bases separating them. Germline CDR1 and CDR2: MNHNS and SASEGT. The length of the CDR3 is 15 residues. For the CDR3, the DNA is TGTGCCAGCAGTGAACGGCAGTGGGGCACAGATACGCAGTATTTT. This encodes CASSERQWGTDTQYF.

CDR3 protein: CASSAPGETQYF. DNA for the CDR3: TGTGCCAGCAGCGCCCCTGGGGAGACCCAGTACTTC. The rearrangement uses TRBV7-9 and TRBJ2-5; no clear D gene. The V and J ends lost 5 bases and 5 bases respectively, with 9 bases between them. The V gene's germline CDR1 is SEHNR and CDR2 FQNEAQ (reference sequence). CDR3 size: 12 residues.

The sample holds a few counts of this clonotype. As the CDR3 is not closed by the conserved phenylalanine or tryptophan, this likely results from a read error. The genes are TRBV5-1 and TRBJ1-1; D remains unclear. Trimming stripped 4 bases from V and 5 bases from J, with 21 bases between. CDR1 SGHRS and CDR2 YFSETQ come from the germline V gene. The CDR3 is 16 amino acids. CDR3 bases: TGCGCCAGCAGCCCCCTTGGCCTGGGAAGAGAAACTGAAGCTTTCTCT. It translates to CASSPLGLGRETEAFS.

This clonotype came up a few times. This rearrangement joins TRBV7-2 to TRBJ1-2; D uncertain. Per germline, CDR1 SGHTA and CDR2 FQGNSA. V lost 5 bases to trimming and J lost 8 bases, with 15 bases between them. This CDR3 has 13 residues. The CDR3 DNA follows: TGTGCCAGCAGCCCTGAAACGGCGGGCGGCTACACCTTC. Encoded protein: CASSPETAGGYTF.

The chain recombines TRBV25-1 with TRBJ1-1; D gene unclear. Trimming removed 5 bases at V and 4 bases at J, with 11 bases between. This CDR3 spans 13 amino acids. Germline assignment: CDR1 MGHDK and CDR2 SYGVNS. CDR3: CASSLGSITEAFF. CDR3 bases: TGTGCCAGCAGTCTAGGGTCGATCACTGAAGCTTTCTTT.

The rearrangement joins TRBV19 to TRBJ1-2, with D hard to call. Germline CDR1 LNHDA, CDR2 SQIVND (reference sequence). The CDR3 totals 13 residues. V lost 2 bases and J lost 4, with 8 bases in between. The CDR3 sequence: CASSITDTYGYTF. DNA for the CDR3: TGTGCCAGTAGTATAACAGATACCTATGGCTACACCTTC.

This clonotype was detected a few times. The DNA of the CDR3 is TGCGCCAGCAGCCCGACAGGGGGCTTAGACTATGGCTACACCTTC. Residues: CASSPTGGLDYGYTF. The genes are TRBV5-1 and TRBJ1-2; 10 nucleotides agree with TRBD1. CDR1 is SGHRS, CDR2 YFSETQ, per germline. With V trimmed by 4 bases and J by 3 bases, 6 bases remained unmatched. The CDR3 runs to 15 residues.

The rearrangement links TRBV18 to TRBJ1-4, with D maybe TRBD1 (6 bases). V lost 2 bases and J lost 5, with 15 bases in between. Per germline, CDR1 KGHSH and CDR2 LQKENI. This CDR3 comprises 16 residues. This CDR3 is CASSPSQGRSNEKLFF. CDR3 DNA: TGTGCCAGCTCACCATCTCAGGGGCGCTCGAATGAAAAACTGTTTTTT.

The chain uses TRBV24-1 and TRBJ2-5, with D possibly matching TRBD2 (7 bases). CDR1 is KGHDR, CDR2 SFDVKD, per germline. The CDR3 is 18 amino acids. Trimming stripped 4 bases from V and 4 bases from J, with 24 bases between. The CDR3: CATSELGGRGGRRETQYF. The DNA of the CDR3 is TGTGCCACCAGTGAACTGGGTGGGCGCGGGGGCAGAAGAGAGACCCAGTACTTC.

This clonotype turned up a few times. The chain carries TRBV11-3 and TRBJ2-1; TRBD1 is a possible D gene (5 bases). Germline V CDR1 and CDR2: SGHNT, YENEEA. This CDR3 is 16 amino acids long. V lost 1 base and J 6 bases, leaving 16 bases between the germline ends. CDR3 region: CASSLVSGKVVNEQFF. As DNA, the CDR3 is TGTGCCAGCAGCTTAGTATCAGGGAAAGTGGTCAATGAGCAGTTCTTC.

The chain combines TRBV12-3 or TRBV12-4 with TRBJ2-5; TRBD2 matches at 10 bases. J lost 0 bases, V lost 5 bases, and 18 bases had no gene match. The CDR3 is 20 amino acids. CDR3 bases: TGTGCCAGCAGTCCGCGGAATTCACTAGCGGGACGCAGGGACCAAGAGACCCAGTACTTC. Translating it yields CASSPRNSLAGRRDQETQYF.

This chain's CDR3 is CASMPGLAAYEQYF. DNA for the CDR3: TGTGCCAGCATGCCGGGACTAGCCGCCTACGAGCAGTACTTC. The genes are TRBV5-6 and TRBJ2-7, with 9 bases that match TRBD2. This CDR3 is 14 amino acids long. Germline V gene data show CDR1 as SGHDT and CDR2 as YYEEEE. V lost 6 bases to trimming and J lost 2 bases; unmatched junction nucleotides: 6.

The chain is built from TRBV2 and TRBJ1-3, with TRBD1 matching over 8 bases. Trimming removed 6 bases from V and 4 bases from J; junction bases left unmatched: 8. Germline V CDR1 and CDR2: SNHLY, FYNNEI. CDR3 length: 15 amino acids. The DNA for the CDR3 is TGTGCCAGCAGCAGGGGGCGGTTGTCAGGAAACACCATATATTTT. Translating gives CASSRGRLSGNTIYF.

This clonotype was counted only a few times. The V gene is TRBV28, the J gene TRBJ2-7; D not resolved. V shed 5 bases and J shed 8 bases, with 13 bases lying between them. The CDR3 runs to 12 residues. CDR1 and CDR2 (germline): MDHEN, SYDVKM. The CDR3 DNA sequence: TGTGCCAGCAGTCCGGTCTTTAGGCAGCAGTACTTC. Residues: CASSPVFRQQYF.

The rearrangement uses TRBV7-3 and TRBJ1-2; a weak D match, TRBD1 (6 bases). Per the germline V gene, CDR1 is SGHTA and CDR2 is FQGTGA. V gave up 3 bases and J gave up 6 bases, with 17 bases separating them. The CDR3 runs to 15 residues. This CDR3 is CASSLGATGLNGYTF. The CDR3, as DNA: TGTGCCAGCAGCTTGGGCGCGACAGGCTTGAATGGCTACACCTTC.

The V and J genes are TRBV3-1 and TRBJ1-4; TRBD1 agrees at 11 bases. The CDR3 spans 14 residues. J gave up 8 bases and V 7 bases, and 6 bases lay outside the gene matches. The V gene's germline CDR1 is LGHDT and CDR2 YNNKEL (reference sequence). The CDR3 here is CASNAGTGGEKLFF. The CDR3 coding sequence is TGTGCCAGCAACGCCGGGACAGGGGGAGAAAAACTGTTTTTT.

This CDR3 reads CASSLVVYLGDAEAFF. The CDR3 DNA follows: TGTGCCAGCAGCTTAGTGGTTTATCTCGGGGACGCTGAAGCTTTCTTT. The J gene is TRBJ1-1, the V gene TRBV7-9; D might be TRBD1 (5 bases). Trimming pared 1 base from V and 6 bases from J, leaving 18 bases between. The CDR3 length is 16 residues. Germline loops: CDR1 SEHNR, CDR2 FQNEAQ (reference sequence).

The chain joins TRBV6-6 to TRBJ2-3; D call uncertain. The CDR3 covers 14 residues. V was pared by 5 bases and J by 0 bases, with 9 bases between. Germline-derived CDR1 and CDR2 are MNHNY and SVGAGI (reference sequence). CDR3: CASSTRSSTDTQYF. The CDR3 DNA reads as TGTGCCAGCAGTACCAGATCTAGCACAGATACGCAGTATTTT.